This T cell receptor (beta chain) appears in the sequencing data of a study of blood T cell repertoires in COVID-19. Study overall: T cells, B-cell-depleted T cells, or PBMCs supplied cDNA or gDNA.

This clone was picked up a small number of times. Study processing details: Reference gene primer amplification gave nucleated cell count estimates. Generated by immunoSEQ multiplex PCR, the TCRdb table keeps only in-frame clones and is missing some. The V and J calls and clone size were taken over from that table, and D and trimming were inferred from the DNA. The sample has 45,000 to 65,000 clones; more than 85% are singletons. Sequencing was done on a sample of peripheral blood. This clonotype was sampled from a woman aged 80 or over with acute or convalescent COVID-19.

CDR3 nucleotides: TGTGCCAGCAGCTTAGTATGGACAGGGGGCGCGGGCAATCAGCCCCAGCATTTT. This codes for CASSLVWTGGAGNQPQHF. The rearrangement uses TRBV7-2 and TRBJ1-5, with TRBD1 identical over 11 bases. This CDR3 has 18 amino acids. V shed 1 base, J shed 2 bases, and the junction held 7 bases outside the gene matches. Per germline, CDR1 SGHTA and CDR2 FQGNSA. Combining the CDR3 with reference TRBV7-2 and TRBJ1-5 gives the whole variable domain GAGVSQSPSNKVTEKGKDVELRCDPISGHTALYWYRQSLGQGLEFLIYFQGNSAPDKSGLPSDRFSAERTGGSVSTLTIQRTQQEDSAVYLCASSLVWTGGAGNQPQHFGDGTRLSIL.